A selection of T cell receptor beta chains follows, all from one sample in a study of identical twins. TCRdb recomputed calls from the 5' RACE reads with MiXCR, one row per CDR3 protein. Seen here are roughly 630,000 distinct CDR3 sequences, under 8.5% observed once, and the top ten hold 1.6%. Separately, the same data were catalogued under a study of yellow fever vaccine responses in identical twins.

Sequenced sample: PBMCs. Receptors originate from a woman younger than 35 in good health. CDR3s include the opening cysteine and the closing phenylalanine or tryptophan. The order of the fields is D gene, V gene, clone size, J gene, CDR3 DNA, CDR3 protein. The D gene is left open where the match is weak. Clone size is not always given. Where it is, it says once, few, many or a class for expanded clones.

>TRBD1|TRBV12-3/TRBV12-4|many|TRBJ1-2
TGTGCCAGCTCGGGACAGAACAACTATGGCTACACCTTC
CASSGQNNYGYTF
>TRBD2|TRBV27|-|TRBJ2-1
TGTGCCAGCAGGCGGGGACTAGCGGGAGATATCTACAATGAGCAGTTCTTC
CASRRGLAGDIYNEQFF
>TRBD2|TRBV28|few|TRBJ2-3
TGTGCCAGCAGTTCTCCGGGACTAGTCCCCACAGATACGCAGTATTTT
CASSSPGLVPTDTQYF
>-|TRBV20-1|many|TRBJ2-7
TGCAGTGCTACTGGGCCCGGGAGCTCCTACGAGCAGTACTTC
CSATGPGSSYEQYF
>-|TRBV5-4|many|TRBJ2-1
TGTGCCAGCAGCGGGTCTGCACAGGGCAATGAGCAGTTCTTC
CASSGSAQGNEQFF
>-|TRBV28|few|TRBJ1-2
TGTGCCAGCAGCCGCGGACAGATTGACTATGGCTACACCTTC
CASSRGQIDYGYTF
>TRBD2|TRBV20-1|few|TRBJ2-7
TGCAGTGCTAGTAGCGGGGGCACCACGGGGGAGCAGTACTTC
CSASSGGTTGEQYF
>-|TRBV12-3/TRBV12-4|many|TRBJ1-5
TGTGCCAGCAGTTTAGTCGCAGGCAATCAGCCCCAGCATTTT
CASSLVAGNQPQHF
>TRBD1|TRBV11-3|many|TRBJ2-1
TGTGCCAGCAGCCTCGGACAGGGAAGACGCAATGAGCAGTTCTTC
CASSLGQGRRNEQFF
>-|TRBV28|few|TRBJ2-5
TGTGCCAGCAGTGCCTTCGGGCCCTCCGCTTTCGGGTACTTC
CASSAFGPSAFGYF
>TRBD1|TRBV7-9|-|TRBJ1-2
TGTGCCAGCAGGGCGCAGGGGGGGAACTATGGCTACACCTTC
CASRAQGGNYGYTF
>-|TRBV2|few|TRBJ1-5
TGTGCCAGCAGTGAAGAGAGGGTAAGCAATCAGCCCCAGCATTTT
CASSEERVSNQPQHF
>TRBD2|TRBV7-8|many|TRBJ2-1
TGTGCCAGCAGCTCTAAGCGGGGGGGTTACAATGAGCAGTTCTTC
CASSSKRGGYNEQFF
>-|TRBV29-1|-|TRBJ1-5
TGCAGCGTTCTGACCCGGTCGGGGCAGCCCCAGCATTTT
CSVLTRSGQPQHF
>-|TRBV29-1|many|TRBJ2-4
TGCAGCGCGGAATCCGTGGCCAAAAACATTCAGTACTTC
CSAESVAKNIQYF
>TRBD2|TRBV12-3/TRBV12-4|-|TRBJ2-7
TGTGCCAGCAGTGGGACTAGCGTAACCTACGAGCAGTACTTC
CASSGTSVTYEQYF
>TRBD2|TRBV14|-|TRBJ2-1
TGTGCCAGCAGCCAAGGGGGTTGGCCTAGCGGGAGCGAGCAGTTCTTC
CASSQGGWPSGSEQFF
>-|TRBV10-3|few|TRBJ2-7
TGTGCCATCAGTGGTCGGACTACCTACGAGCAGTACTTC
CAISGRTTYEQYF
>-|TRBV7-2|-|TRBJ2-5
TGTGCCAGCAGCTCTCGACTAGTTGAGACCCAGTACTTC
CASSSRLVETQYF
>-|TRBV19|-|TRBJ2-2
TGTGCCAGTTCCTACAGAGGCCCGAACACCGGGGAGCTGTTTTTT
CASSYRGPNTGELFF
>TRBD1|TRBV7-6|many|TRBJ2-1
TGTGCCAGCAGCTCAACAGGGGACAATGAGCAGTTCTTC
CASSSTGDNEQFF
>-|TRBV6-2/TRBV6-3|-|TRBJ2-3
TGTGCCAGCAGTTACTTAGCCCACGCGACAGGACGTCGAGCAGGCACAGATACGCAGTATTTT
CASSYLAHATGRRAGTDTQYF
>-|TRBV27|-|TRBJ2-1
TGTGCCAGCAGTTTTCATAGAAATGAGCAGTTCTTC
CASSFHRNEQFF
>-|TRBV27|-|TRBJ2-6
TGTGCCAGCAGTTGGACAGCTTCTGGGGCCAACGTCCTGACTTTC
CASSWTASGANVLTF
>TRBD2|TRBV12-3/TRBV12-4|few|TRBJ2-1
TGTGCCAGCCGGAGGCGGGAGGCCGGGAATGAGCAGTTCTTC
CASRRREAGNEQFF
>TRBD1|TRBV6-5|many|TRBJ1-2
TGTGCCAGCAGTTACTCCGGACAGGGTCGGGATGGCTACACCTTC
CASSYSGQGRDGYTF
>-|TRBV7-9|many|TRBJ2-5
TGTGCCAGCAGCTCCAGACCGAACTACCAAGAGACCCAGTACTTC
CASSSRPNYQETQYF
>-|TRBV4-1|many|TRBJ1-1
TGCGCCAGCAGCCAAGATACAGGGCGTACTGAAGCTTTCTTT
CASSQDTGRTEAFF
>-|TRBV7-9|few|TRBJ2-3
TGTGCCAGCAAGGGGGTACCCCAAGATACGCAGTATTTT
CASKGVPQDTQYF
>-|TRBV5-1|few|TRBJ2-1
TGCGCCAGCAGCTCGCGGGGAGAGACGTACAATGAGCAGTTCTTC
CASSSRGETYNEQFF
>-|TRBV3-1|-|TRBJ2-1
TGTGCCAGCAGCCAAGTTATTCCGCGTAATGAGCAGTTCTTC
CASSQVIPRNEQFF
>-|TRBV7-9|-|TRBJ2-7
TGTGCCAGCAGCTTAGGGGGGATGGGTGACGAGCAGTACTTC
CASSLGGMGDEQYF
>-|TRBV5-1|many|TRBJ2-7
TGCGCCAGCAGCTTGAGCAGAGGGCTCGAGCAGTACTTC
CASSLSRGLEQYF
>TRBD2|TRBV24-1|-|TRBJ2-1
TGTGCCACCAGTGAACCCGGGGGGGGGGCTGTCAATGAGCAGTTCTTC
CATSEPGGGAVNEQFF
>-|TRBV15|-|TRBJ2-6
TGTGCCACCAGCAAGAGATCGATAGGGGGCTCTGGGGCCAACGTCCTGACTTTC
CATSKRSIGGSGANVLTF
>TRBD1|TRBV7-8|-|TRBJ2-1
TGTGCCAGCAGCTTAGAAAGGGGGCTTGCTGAGCAGTTCTTC
CASSLERGLAEQFF
>-|TRBV5-1|many|TRBJ1-1
TGCGCCAGCAGCTTTCTTGGCCTTCCCACTGAAGCTTTCTTT
CASSFLGLPTEAFF
>-|TRBV20-1|-|TRBJ1-2
TGCTGTGCTAGTTGGGTTTTATCGTGGGGCAGAGACTATGGCTACACCTTC
CCASWVLSWGRDYGYTF
>TRBD1|TRBV12-3/TRBV12-4|many|TRBJ1-2
TGTGCCAGCAGGGGGGACAGGGGGATAGTAAATGGCTACACCTTC
CASRGDRGIVNGYTF
>TRBD1|TRBV7-2|few|TRBJ2-3
TGTGCCAGCAGCTTAGTCGTACTGGACAGGGCAGATACGCAGTATTTT
CASSLVVLDRADTQYF
>-|TRBV28|-|TRBJ1-5
TGTGCCAGCATAGTCTCCAGGGGAATCAGCAATCAGCCCCAGCATTTT
CASIVSRGISNQPQHF
>-|TRBV9|many|TRBJ2-3
-
CASSVASGAPYF
>TRBD1|TRBV12-3/TRBV12-4|many|TRBJ1-3
TGTGCCAGCAGTTACTCAGGGGGATCTAGAAACACCATATATTTT
CASSYSGGSRNTIYF
>TRBD2|TRBV12-3/TRBV12-4|-|TRBJ2-5
TGTGCCAGCAGAGGAGGAGCCCAACTAGCGGGCCAAGAGACCCAGTACTTC
CASRGGAQLAGQETQYF
>TRBD2|TRBV7-2|many|TRBJ2-1
TGTGCCAGCAGCTTAGCGCTAGCGGGGAACAATGAGCAGTTCTTC
CASSLALAGNNEQFF
>TRBD2|TRBV4-1|few|TRBJ2-7
TGCGCCAGCAGCCAGGCCGGGACTAGCTTCGCGCAGTACTTC
CASSQAGTSFAQYF
>TRBD1|TRBV6-1|few|TRBJ2-1
TGTGCCAGCAGGCCGACCGGGACAGGGCCCTACAATGAGCAGTTCTTC
CASRPTGTGPYNEQFF
>TRBD2|TRBV12-3/TRBV12-4|-|TRBJ2-7
TGTGCCAGCAGCGCGAGACTAGCGGGAGGGTGGGGGAACTCCTACGAGCAGTACTTC
CASSARLAGGWGNSYEQYF
>-|TRBV29-1|many|TRBJ2-5
TGCAGCGTCTCCAGACTAGTGGGGTCCCAAGAGACCCAGTACTTC
CSVSRLVGSQETQYF
>-|TRBV7-9|-|TRBJ1-6
TGTGCCAGCACACAGGGACATTCACCCCTCCACTTT
CASTQGHSPLHF
>-|TRBV5-1|many|TRBJ2-1
TGCGCCAGCAGCTTGGACGGGGTTGCGTTAAATGAGCAGTTCTTC
CASSLDGVALNEQFF